Described below is a single TCR beta chain sequence and its context. This specimen belongs to a study of blood T cells in healthy people across ages. Study-wide context: Researchers report that template switching captured about one barcoded beta molecule per two T cells.

V gave up 5 bases and J gave up 7 bases, with 15 bases separating them. The CDR3 is 14 amino acids. Germline V lookup: CDR1 ENHRY, CDR2 SYGVKD. Alongside a J-beta primer mix, a sample-barcoded 5' primer served in a second PCR lasting about 7 to 12 cycles. TCRdb reprocessed the 5' RACE reads via MiXCR and lists one record per CDR3 protein. The repertoire has hundreds of thousands of distinct CDR3 sequences, roughly 44% of them found once; the top ten carry roughly a fifth. The rearrangement uses TRBV10-3 and TRBJ1-5; weak D call: TRBD1 (5 bases). This clonotype was obtained from a man aged 55 to 69 in good health. The sequenced sample consisted of blood. This CDR3 reads CAISRGQGGQPQHF. CDR3 DNA: TGTGCCATCAGTCGGGGTCAGGGAGGCCAGCCCCAGCATTTT.